These 8 T cell receptor beta chains came from one sample sequenced in a study of blood T cell repertoires in COVID-19. The protocol was immunoSEQ multiplex PCR, while the TCRdb copy is restricted to in-frame clones and leaves out a portion. The top ten clones hold more than 3% of a sample with about 53,000 clones, more than 90% of them seen once. Sequenced: peripheral blood. These receptors were obtained from a human donor in a cohort sampled during active COVID-19.

This chain uses TRBV7-8 with TRBJ2-5; D is perhaps TRBD2 (6 bases). The CDR3 has 14 amino acids. Trimming cost V 5 bases and J 3 bases, with 13 bases left between them. Germline assignment: CDR1 SGHVS and CDR2 FQNEAQ. The CDR3 DNA is TGTGCCAGCAGCCCGGGAGAAGGGGAAGAGACCCAGTACTTC. Its translation: CASSPGEGEETQYF. Using reference TRBV7-8 and TRBJ2-5 for the parts outside the CDR3, the full variable domain is GAGVSQSPRYKVAKRGQDVALRCDPISGHVSLFWYQQALGQGPEFLTYFQNEAQLDKSGLPSDRFFAERPEGSVSTLKIQRTQQEDSAVYLCASSPGEGEETQYFGPGTRLLVL.

The rearrangement joins TRBV10-3 to TRBJ2-3, with 9 bases aligning to TRBD1. This CDR3 spans 14 amino acids. The V and J ends lost 6 bases and 3 bases, in that order; junction bases with no gene match: 4. Germline CDR1 reads ENHRY; CDR2 reads SYGVKD. CDR3 in amino acids: CAISRGTGTDTQYF. The CDR3 DNA sequence: TGTGCCATCAGCCGAGGGACAGGGACAGATACGCAGTATTTT.

This clone has a single count. The chain is built from TRBV12-3 or TRBV12-4 and TRBJ1-1; D remains unclear. V lost 3 bases and J lost 1, with 6 bases in between. The CDR3 sequence is 13 residues long. The CDR3 coding sequence is TGTGCCAGCAGTTTGCGTAGGAACACTGAAGCTTTCTTT. Amino acid sequence: CASSLRRNTEAFF.

The chain employs TRBV6-2 or TRBV6-3 and TRBJ1-1; D gene unclear. Germline V CDR1 and CDR2: MNHEY, SVGEGT. V was shortened by 0 bases and J by 2 bases, with 16 bases between the two germline ends. CDR3 length: 17 residues. The DNA for the CDR3 is TGTGCCAGCAGTTACTCCTTATACGAGCGGTCAAACACTGAAGCTTTCTTT. Residues: CASSYSLYERSNTEAFF.

The rearrangement joins TRBV4-3 to TRBJ1-4; tentative D call: TRBD1 (5 bases). This CDR3 spans 15 amino acids. Germline loops: CDR1 LGHNA, CDR2 YSLEER. V lost 0 bases to trimming and J lost 8 bases, with 13 bases between them. The CDR3 reads CASSQDLGVWEKLFF. The DNA of the CDR3 is TGCGCCAGCAGCCAAGATCTAGGGGTTTGGGAAAAACTGTTTTTT.

V gene TRBV28 combines with J gene TRBJ1-6; D gene unclear. With 6 bases removed from V and 5 bases from J, the gap between germline ends came to 14 bases. There are 15 residues in the CDR3. Germline-derived CDR1 and CDR2 are MDHEN and SYDVKM. For the CDR3, the DNA is TGTGCCAGCAGCCCCTTGGCCGCAGATAATTCACCCCTCCACTTT. This sequence encodes CASSPLAADNSPLHF.

This clone showed up just once. This chain connects TRBV4-1 to TRBJ1-3; 8 nucleotides line up with TRBD1. The germline V gene has CDR1 MGHRA and CDR2 YSYEKL. V lost 4 bases, J lost 2 bases, and 4 bases stayed unmatched. This CDR3 spans 15 amino acids. The DNA for the CDR3 is TGCGCCAGCAGCCCCGACAGGGGCACTGGAAACACCATATATTTT. Translating it yields CASSPDRGTGNTIYF.

The chain recombines TRBV6-2 or TRBV6-3 with TRBJ2-2, with 7 bases lining up with TRBD1. The CDR3 is 15 residues long. The germline CDR1 and CDR2 sequences are MNHEY and SVGEGT. Trimming took 5 bases from V and 0 from J; bases not matched to a gene: 3. Written as DNA, the CDR3 is TGTGCCAGCAGTGAGCAGGGGGCGAACACCGGGGAGCTGTTTTTT. Translation: CASSEQGANTGELFF.